Listed here are 21 T cell receptor beta chains from one sample, sequenced in a study of cytomegalovirus exposure and HLA in healthy donors. Researchers ran the PCR with 60 Vbeta and 13 Jbeta primers. The protocol was immunoSEQ multiplex PCR, while the TCRdb copy is restricted to in-frame clones and leaves out a portion. The repertoire table contains some 110,000 clones. Sequencing was done on a sample of PBMCs. These receptors were obtained from a man aged 18-30 years in good health and CMV-seronegative.

The chain joins TRBV5-1 to TRBJ1-1, with D unresolved. V dropped 6 bases and J dropped 1 base, with 10 bases sitting between them. Per germline, CDR1 SGHRS and CDR2 YFSETQ. CDR3 size: 13 residues. DNA of the CDR3: TGCGCCAGCACTGCAGGTCGGAACACTGAAGCTTTCTTT. This sequence encodes CASTAGRNTEAFF. Full variable domain (missing parts from reference TRBV5-1 and TRBJ1-1): KAGVTQTPRYLIKTRGQQVTLSCSPISGHRSVSWYQQTPGQGLQFLFEYFSETQRNKGNFPGRFSGRQFSNSRSEMNVSTLELGDSALYLCASTAGRNTEAFFGQGTRLTVV.

The J gene is TRBJ1-5, the V gene TRBV6-1; D ambiguous. The CDR3 is made up of 12 amino acids. CDR1 is MNHNS and CDR2 is SASEGT in the germline V gene. V was trimmed by 6 bases and J by 0 bases, leaving 3 bases between them. The CDR3 is CASRYSNQPQHF. The CDR3, as DNA: TGTGCCAGCAGATATAGCAATCAGCCCCAGCATTTT.

The chain joins TRBV6-5 to TRBJ2-3; TRBD2 is a possible D gene (6 bases). The germline V gene encodes CDR1 MNHEY and CDR2 SVGAGI. Trimming stripped 10 bases from V and 4 bases from J, with 15 bases between. This CDR3 is built from 13 residues. The CDR3 sequence is CAISPRRADTQYF. The CDR3 DNA reads as TGTGCCATCTCCCCCCGGAGGGCAGATACGCAGTATTTT.

This chain joins TRBV19 and TRBJ1-2, with TRBD1 matching over 8 bases. J was trimmed by 8 bases and V by 3 bases; bases with no gene match: 5. Germline V CDR1 and CDR2: LNHDA, SQIVND (reference sequence). The CDR3 runs to 13 residues. CDR3 in DNA: TGTGCCAGTAGTATCGACAGGGGATTCGGCTACACCTTC. Protein: CASSIDRGFGYTF.

The chain is built from TRBV6-1 and TRBJ1-1; 7 bases are shared with TRBD1. V shed 7 bases and J 5 bases; nucleotides not matched to a gene: 10. There are 14 residues in the CDR3. Germline V gives CDR1 MNHNS, CDR2 SASEGT. The CDR3 region has the DNA TGTGCCAGCAACCGACAGGGACCTTGGACTGAAGCTTTCTTT. It yields the protein CASNRQGPWTEAFF.

This rearrangement joins TRBV4-1 to TRBJ2-7, with 12 bases fitting TRBD2. CDR1 is MGHRA, CDR2 YSYEKL, per germline. V lost 0 bases, J lost 6 bases, and 6 bases stayed unmatched. The CDR3 loop spans 16 amino acids. CDR3 sequence: CASSQDPGLAGSEQYF. The CDR3 coding sequence is TGCGCCAGCAGCCAAGATCCGGGACTAGCGGGTTCCGAGCAGTACTTC.

This sequence joins TRBV5-1 and TRBJ2-5, with D possibly matching TRBD1 (7 bases). Deletions cut 5 bases from V and 1 base from J, with 12 bases between. This CDR3 spans 14 amino acids. Germline CDR1 and CDR2: SGHRS and YFSETQ. The CDR3 sequence: CASRRGDSQETQYF. The CDR3 nucleotides read TGCGCCAGCAGGAGGGGGGACAGCCAAGAGACCCAGTACTTC. Supplemented by reference TRBV5-1 and TRBJ2-5, the full variable domain reads KAGVTQTPRYLIKTRGQQVTLSCSPISGHRSVSWYQQTPGQGLQFLFEYFSETQRNKGNFPGRFSGRQFSNSRSEMNVSTLELGDSALYLCASRRGDSQETQYFGPGTRLLVL.

The genes are TRBV11-1 and TRBJ2-3, with TRBD1 identical over 9 bases. The germline gives CDR1 SGHAT, CDR2 FQDESV (reference sequence). This CDR3 is built from 15 residues. V was pared by 5 bases and J by 0 bases, with 3 bases of the junction left unmatched. This CDR3 reads CASSRGTGSTDTQYF. In nucleotides, the CDR3 is TGTGCCAGCAGCCGCGGGACAGGGAGCACAGATACGCAGTATTTT.

The V gene is TRBV18, the J gene TRBJ1-2; 9 bases match TRBD1. CDR3 length equals 13 residues. CDR1 and CDR2 from the germline V gene are KGHSH and LQKENI. V trimming: 3 bases; J trimming: 6 bases; junction bases outside the gene matches: 2. The CDR3 DNA reads TGTGCCAGCTCACCCGGGACAGGGAATGGCTACACCTTC. Translating gives CASSPGTGNGYTF.

The V and J genes are TRBV6-6 and TRBJ2-4; 8 bases are shared with TRBD1. This CDR3 region has 16 residues. Germline CDR1 reads MNHNY; CDR2 reads SVGAGI (reference sequence). V shed 3 bases, J shed 4 bases, and the junction held 8 bases outside the gene matches. The CDR3 DNA reads TGTGCCAGCAGTTATCCGCCGACAGGGGCGAAAAACATTCAGTACTTC. Its protein is CASSYPPTGAKNIQYF.

This rearrangement joins TRBV15 to TRBJ2-7; 7 positions match TRBD1. From germline, CDR1 is LNHNV and CDR2 YYDKDF (reference sequence). This CDR3 spans 14 amino acids. The V segment lost 7 bases and the J segment 6 bases; nucleotides outside the gene matches: 12. CDR3 nucleotide sequence: TGTGCCACCAAGGGTGACAGGGCTACTAGCGAGCAGTACTTC. Amino acid sequence: CATKGDRATSEQYF. The whole variable domain, filled in from reference TRBV15 and TRBJ2-7, reads DAMVIQNPRYQVTQFGKPVTLSCSQTLNHNVMYWYQQKSSQAPKLLFHYYDKDFNNEADTPDNFQSRRPNTSFCFLDIRSPGLGDTAMYLCATKGDRATSEQYFGPGTRLTVT.

This chain links TRBV19 with TRBJ1-5, with 9 positions matching TRBD1. J lost 6 bases, V lost 3 bases, and 12 bases had no gene match. There are 17 residues in the CDR3. From germline, CDR1 is LNHDA and CDR2 SQIVND (reference sequence). The CDR3 nucleotides read TGTGCCAGTAGTATGTTCTGGGGACAGGGTTCAGGTCAGCCCCAGCATTTT. Protein product: CASSMFWGQGSGQPQHF.

The chain combines TRBV5-4 with TRBJ2-7; TRBD2 matches at 16 bases. Germline trimming cut 3 bases from V and 3 bases from J; bases unmatched to any gene: 9. CDR1 and CDR2 (germline): SGHNT, YYREEE (reference sequence). The CDR3 runs to 18 residues. In nucleotides, the CDR3 is TGTGCCAGCAGCTCCCAAGATGGGACTAGCGGGAGGGTCTACGAGCAGTACTTC. Encoded protein: CASSSQDGTSGRVYEQYF.

The chain's CDR3 is CASSHRGDSHQPQHF. The CDR3 bases are TGTGCCAGCAGCCACCGGGGGGACTCCCATCAGCCCCAGCATTTT. The J gene is TRBJ1-5, the V gene TRBV7-2; D might be TRBD1 (5 bases). Trimming left V 5 bases short and J 5 bases short, with 16 bases between. Germline V gives CDR1 SGHTA, CDR2 FQGNSA. The CDR3 length is 15 residues. Together with reference TRBV7-2 and TRBJ1-5, the CDR3 gives the full variable domain: GAGVSQSPSNKVTEKGKDVELRCDPISGHTALYWYRQSLGQGLEFLIYFQGNSAPDKSGLPSDRFSAERTGGSVSTLTIQRTQQEDSAVYLCASSHRGDSHQPQHFGDGTRLSIL.

As for this clone: Other DNA variants within this sample encode the same CDR3. This chain links TRBV18 with TRBJ2-2; 7 bases match TRBD1. From germline, CDR1 is KGHSH and CDR2 LQKENI. CDR3 length: 16 residues. With V trimmed by 6 bases and J by 5 bases, 12 bases remained unmatched. CDR3 protein: CASSPRDRAETGELFF. CDR3 sequence (DNA): TGTGCCAGCTCTCCTAGAGACAGGGCCGAGACCGGGGAGCTGTTTTTT.

The chain is built from TRBV5-6 and TRBJ2-2; D may be TRBD2 (5 bases). CDR1 is SGHDT and CDR2 is YYEEEE in the germline V gene. The CDR3 extends over 15 amino acids. V lost 4 bases and J 5 bases, leaving 15 bases between the germline ends. CDR3 nucleotides: TGTGCCAGCAGCCGTTCGGTTCTAGCTACCGGGGAGCTGTTTTTT. Protein sequence: CASSRSVLATGELFF.

The chain employs TRBV27 and TRBJ2-5, with TRBD2 matching over 9 bases. Germline V gene lookup returns CDR1 MNHEY and CDR2 SMNVEV (reference sequence). The CDR3 is 17 amino acids. The V segment lost 5 bases and the J segment 2 bases; nucleotides outside the gene matches: 12. In DNA form, the CDR3 reads TGTGCCAGCAGTCCCCTAAGACTAGCGGAAAAACAAGAGACCCAGTACTTC. Translating gives CASSPLRLAEKQETQYF.

The chain couples TRBV28 to TRBJ2-1; a possible D gene is TRBD2 (5 bases). V gave up 6 bases and J gave up 3 bases, with 12 bases separating them. There are 14 residues in the CDR3. Germline V lookup: CDR1 MDHEN, CDR2 SYDVKM. The CDR3 is CASRSERIYNEQFF. The DNA for the CDR3 is TGTGCCAGCAGGTCCGAGCGGATCTACAATGAGCAGTTCTTC.

V is TRBV11-2 and J is TRBJ1-1; 10 nucleotides line up with TRBD1. Losses at the gene ends were 5 bases for V and 3 bases for J; bases not matched to a gene: 12. CDR3 length: 17 residues. Germline values: CDR1 SGHAT, CDR2 FQNNGV. The CDR3 DNA is TGTGCCAGCAGCCTCCAGTATGGACAGGGGGAGGACACTGAAGCTTTCTTT. Protein product: CASSLQYGQGEDTEAFF.

The chain combines TRBV28 with TRBJ2-3, with D perhaps matching TRBD2 (7 bases). The germline V gene has CDR1 MDHEN and CDR2 SYDVKM. This CDR3 region has 14 residues. Trimming took off 7 bases at V and 4 bases at J, with 15 bases between the two ends. For the CDR3, the DNA is TGTGCCAGCACCCGTGGGGGGGCATCAGATACGCAGTATTTT. This encodes CASTRGGASDTQYF. Complete variable domain (other parts from reference TRBV28 and TRBJ2-3): DVKVTQSSRYLVKRTGEKVFLECVQDMDHENMFWYRQDPGLGLRLIYFSYDVKMKEKGDIPEGYSVSREKKERFSLILESASTNQTSMYLCASTRGGASDTQYFGPGTRLTVL.

J is TRBJ1-2 and V is TRBV15; 7 bases map to TRBD1. The germline V gene has CDR1 LNHNV and CDR2 YYDKDF (reference sequence). V shed 1 base and J 8 bases; nucleotides not matched to a gene: 7. The CDR3 loop spans 14 amino acids. The CDR3 DNA reads TGTGCCACCAGCAGAGCAGACAGGGCAGGCGGCTACACCTTC. Amino acids: CATSRADRAGGYTF.